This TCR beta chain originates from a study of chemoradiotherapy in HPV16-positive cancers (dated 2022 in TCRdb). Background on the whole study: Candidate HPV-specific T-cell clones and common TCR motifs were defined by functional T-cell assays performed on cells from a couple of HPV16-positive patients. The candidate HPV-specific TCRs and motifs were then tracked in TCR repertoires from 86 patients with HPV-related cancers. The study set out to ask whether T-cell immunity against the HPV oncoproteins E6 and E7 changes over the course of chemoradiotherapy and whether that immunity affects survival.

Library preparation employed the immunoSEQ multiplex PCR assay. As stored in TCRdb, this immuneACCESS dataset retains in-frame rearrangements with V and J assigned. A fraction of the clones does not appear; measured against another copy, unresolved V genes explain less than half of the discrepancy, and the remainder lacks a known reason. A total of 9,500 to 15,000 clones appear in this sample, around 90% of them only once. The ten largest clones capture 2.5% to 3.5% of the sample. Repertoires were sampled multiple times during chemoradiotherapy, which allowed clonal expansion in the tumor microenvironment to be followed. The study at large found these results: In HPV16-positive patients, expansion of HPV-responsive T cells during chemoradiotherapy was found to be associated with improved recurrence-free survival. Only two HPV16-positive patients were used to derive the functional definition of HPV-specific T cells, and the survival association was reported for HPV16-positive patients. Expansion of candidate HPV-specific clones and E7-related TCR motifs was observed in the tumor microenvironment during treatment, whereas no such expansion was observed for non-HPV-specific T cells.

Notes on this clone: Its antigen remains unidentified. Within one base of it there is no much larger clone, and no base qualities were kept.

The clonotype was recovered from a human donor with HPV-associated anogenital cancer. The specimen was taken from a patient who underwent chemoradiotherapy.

Here is the DNA: TGTGCCAGCAGCCCCATCCAAACAGTTGGCTACACCTTC. It specifies CASSPIQTVGYTF. The receptor chain draws on TRBV14 and TRBJ1-2; too little of a D gene remains to name it. Counted from cysteine to phenylalanine, this CDR3 has 13 amino acids. Only CDR3 DNA remains: 39 bases, in frame from the first base. The germline V gene sets CDR1 to SGHDN and CDR2 to FVKESK. The V end loses 4 bases and the J end loses 7 bases, and a stretch of 13 bases separates them.